This T cell receptor (beta chain) was recorded in a study of cytomegalovirus exposure and HLA in healthy donors. About the study: Previous work identified roughly 120 million unique TCR beta sequences from some 170 million T cells.

The CDR3 length is 15 residues. Trimming shortened V by 4 bases and J by 7 bases, and 19 bases separated the two germline ends. The V gene's germline CDR1 is MGHDK and CDR2 SYGVNS. The PCR employed 60 Vbeta primers together with 13 Jbeta primers. Assay used: immunoSEQ multiplex PCR; TCRdb lists only in-frame clones, some missing. The sample includes about 140,000 clones. The source of this sequence is a woman aged 18-29 years in good health and CMV-seronegative. Sequencing input: PBMCs. The chain employs TRBV25-1 and TRBJ2-5; TRBD2 might be the D (6 bases). This CDR3 is CASSGGATGQGTQYF. The CDR3 DNA is TGTGCCAGCAGTGGCGGGGCCACCGGTCAGGGGACCCAGTACTTC.